This TCR beta chain was captured by sequencing in a study of cytomegalovirus exposure and HLA in healthy donors (dated by TCRdb to about 2017). General notes on the study: According to an earlier analysis of 587 of the donors, about 179 million T cells yielded 117 million unique TCR beta sequences and about 300 Gb of sequence data. Among over 350 genotyped donors of the cohort, an average of approximately 240,000 unique TCR beta nucleotide sequences were sequenced per donor, 15% to 20% of them non-productive. In an earlier analysis of 500 to 650 of the donors, high-throughput TCR beta sequencing was used to judge whether each TCR beta V gene segment behaved as functional or pseudogenic. Among the roughly 430 genotyped donors, under 90% belonged to the genetic ancestry cluster associated with self-reported Caucasian donors. Rather than using new phenotypic data, the later analysis identified candidate immune exposures from TCR beta sequences and from how often those sequences occurred across donors. Every discovery cohort repertoire had been produced on one sequencing platform. In a later analysis, previously published TCR beta repertoires from more than 500 donors were re-analyzed and high-resolution HLA genotyping was added so that TCR occurrence patterns could be studied. To predict cytomegalovirus infection status, the study combined high-throughput TCR immunosequencing, statistical association of individual TCRs with disease status, and machine learning. Both class I and class II loci were covered by HLA typing, at four-digit resolution. Using immunosequencing, the study profiled T cell repertoires from 640 or so subjects and related those repertoires to cytomegalovirus serostatus. Donor age, sex, ethnicity and CMV serostatus were compiled together with the repertoire data. The study was designed to test whether signatures of past pathogen exposure could be identified by cataloging public T cell receptors. In a later genetic analysis, genome-wide SNP genotypes for about 65% of the 666 donors were used, and that subset was treated as a discovery cohort. Typing coverage varied by locus: roughly 620-630 donors for A, B, C, DRB1 and DQB1; some 520 for DQA1; approximately 570 for DPA1; fewer than 480 for DPB1. An early release covering 550 to 650 HLA-typed donors comprised 300 to 350 gigabases of sequencing data and 65 million to 100 million unique TCR sequences. Along with the approximately 650-subject first cohort, a separate validation cohort of over a hundred different subjects was used. A few DR-DQ haplotypes were treated as single units for association and clustering because of strong linkage in the cohort. Overall study results and their limits: In a later analysis, several top co-occurrence clusters were reported to appear linked to parvovirus B19, influenza, CMV and Epstein-Barr virus. Because HLA typing was unavailable for some donors at each locus, only the typed subset was used in association tests. Across donors, most TCR sequences were observed very rarely, whereas some public TCRs were present in many individuals. When HLA alleles, especially DR and DQ, strongly co-occurred, TCR associations were difficult to assign to individual alleles. For the cohort, immune exposure information was limited to CMV serostatus. Only TCR beta chains were sequenced in this cohort, and the absence of alpha or paired-chain data limited detectable features. In an earlier analysis of about 600 of the donors, most TCR beta V segments appeared in productive rearrangements about 90% or about 30% of the time, broadly matching IMGT annotations. In a later analysis, 15,000 to 20,000 TCR beta sequences were associated with specific HLA alleles at a false discovery rate of 0.05. A later genetic analysis reported fewer N-insertions in productive TCRs among donors in an Asian-associated ancestry cluster than the roughly 690-donor mean. According to a later analysis, TCR association rates differed among HLA loci, with DRB1 alleles showing the most associated TCRs and HLA-C alleles showing the fewest. An association between a missense DCLRE1C variant and V-gene and J-gene trimming of TCR beta chains was found in a later genetic analysis and replicated in an independent cohort. A few of the identified cytomegalovirus-associated TCR beta chains were confirmed in vitro to be specific for cytomegalovirus antigens. Cytomegalovirus status was reported to be diagnosed by the classifier with high specificity and sensitivity in both the original and validation cohorts. Linkage disequilibrium might explain the correlated functional status among segregating V segments, but an unknown experimental factor could not be excluded. Because the 87-base-pair reads could not distinguish some IMGT-functional V segments, including TRBV6-2 and TRBV6-3, those segments were excluded. Roughly uniform sequencing depth across donors was assumed in presence/absence analyses, although this assumption may not hold. The study listed 150 to 200 TCR beta chains as associated with cytomegalovirus. The authors suggested that the approach could potentially be extended to other disease states and immunological phenotypes. Compared with equally common non-associated chains, HLA-associated TCR beta chains in a later analysis were more clonally expanded and had lower generation probabilities. Because counts were too low, about 15 rarely observed V segments, including chromosome 9 orphons, were left out of the earlier analysis of some 640 of the donors. A further reported finding was that TCR beta sequences accurately predicted the HLA-A and HLA-B alleles for most subjects in the first cohort. A cluster of highly shared sequence variants was judged likely to be a technical artifact of the sequencing pipeline. According to a later analysis, most CMV-associated TCR beta chains appeared to be HLA-restricted, and the HLA associations seemed to be driven largely by CMV exposure.

In total, 666 healthy bone marrow donors made up the cohort. At the time of sampling, every cohort member was nominally healthy, though immune exposures that went unrecorded were likely present. The donor was CMV seronegative and was included in the group of several hundred seronegative cohort members. Every donor gave a peripheral blood sample, and the peripheral blood mononuclear cells from that sample were used for TCR beta sequencing. The Qiagen DNeasy Blood Extraction Kit was used to extract genomic DNA from the blood cell samples. As to this clone: Its antigen is unknown.

Its CDR3 holds 13 amino acids, cysteine through phenylalanine. The only DNA kept is the CDR3, 39 bases in frame from the first base. Trimming takes 8 bases off V and 5 bases off J; junction bases not matched to a gene: 7. Reading the germline V gene gives CDR1 MNHEY and CDR2 SVGAGI. Receptors were amplified or captured by the immunoSEQ multiplex PCR assay. The multiplex PCR relied on a mix of 60 forward primers for TCR Vbeta segments and 13 reverse primers for TCR Jbeta segments. The CDR3 region of rearranged TCR beta genes was amplified from genomic DNA by a multiplex PCR assay. The Illumina HiSeq System was used to sequence the amplified TCR beta libraries as 87-base-pair reads. The original pipeline was this. Across the 500 to 750 repertoires, a later analysis counted tens of millions of unique TCR beta chains, 9.5 million to 12 million of which were shared by at least two donors. A nearest-neighbor algorithm error-corrected the raw reads and collapsed the reads into unique sequences, merging closely related sequences to remove PCR and sequencing errors. Alignment of CDR3 sequences to IMGT reference sequences was used to assign V, D and J gene segments. For a sequence to be retained, a match of at least six nucleotides was required to both a V gene segment and a J gene segment. A rearrangement counted as productive if the CDR3 had no stop codons and remained in frame with V and J, and every other rearrangement counted as non-productive. CDR3 was defined according to IMGT convention as the region running from the second conserved V-encoded cysteine to the conserved J-encoded phenylalanine. The earlier analysis of about 590 of the donors excluded sequences that lacked an unambiguous match to a single V gene segment. In an earlier analysis of approximately 610 of the donors, V segments were called functional above 56.7% productive rearrangements and were called segregating when the between-donor standard deviation exceeded 5%. To diagnose cytomegalovirus status from the catalog of TCR beta chain sequences, a statistical classification framework was built. V and J gene assignment, in a later analysis, came from comparing TCR nucleotide sequences with IMGT/GENE-DB human TR gene sequences. A later analysis assigned CDR3 sequences and most-parsimonious VDJ recombination scenarios with the TCRdist pipeline. In a later analysis, each TCR beta chain was defined by its CDR3 amino acid sequence together with its V-gene family, and reads lacking a unique V-gene family were excluded. To address suspected cross-contamination and a sequencing artifact, a later analysis removed around 590 highly shared, low-generation-probability nucleotide sequences. A later analysis calculated a clonal expansion index for each public chain from normalized within-repertoire ranks of inferred template counts. In a later analysis, generation probabilities were computed using a VDJ recombination model fitted to out-of-frame rearrangements, and the results were checked against IGoR. Hypergeometric tests were used in a later analysis to score TCR-TCR, TCR-HLA and TCR-CMV co-occurrence, with a repertoire-size bias correction applied to the TCR pairs. To estimate false discovery rates, a later analysis permuted the HLA or CMV assignments 20 times. A later analysis grouped co-occurring TCRs with DBSCAN, adding TCRdist sequence similarity when clustering within HLA-allele-positive subsets. Co-occurrence clustering excluded repertoires with fewer than 30,000 or more than 120,000 public chains, plus five with anomalous nucleotide sharing. Here the immuneACCESS table is served through TCRdb, limited to in-frame sequences with V and J called. Missing clones are a known gap in these copies; in checked studies unresolved V genes cover under half, and the rest lacks a known reason. That table is the source of V, J and clone size, and D and trimming were worked out from the DNA. The table for this sample lists fewer than 150,000 clones. The top ten clonotypes cover about 2.1% of the sample.

The chain was built from TRBV6-5 and TRBJ2-5, and 8 bases in between align with TRBD2. This TCR came from a woman aged 60 to 75 in good health and CMV-seronegative. Sequencing input: PBMCs. The CDR3 reads as follows: CASRDGREETQYF. The DNA is as follows: TGTGCCAGCCGGGACGGGAGGGAGGAGACCCAGTACTTC.